A single sample is the source of the 27 T cell receptor beta chains below, sequenced in a study of beta chain features in type 1 diabetes. The investigators reverse transcribed all of the isolated RNA, so they sequenced expressed TCRB transcripts. The repertoire was sequenced with immunoSEQ multiplex PCR; TCRdb's copy has only in-frame clones and lacks some. The sample shows under 550,000 clones, approximately 10% of them seen only once. What was sequenced was naive CD4+ T cells from blood. These receptors were obtained from a woman under 30 in good health.

J is TRBJ1-2 and V is TRBV4-2, with 7 bases lining up with TRBD1. This CDR3 comprises 16 residues. Germline CDR1 is LGHNA and CDR2 is YNFKEQ. J lost 1 base, V lost 2 bases, and 7 bases had no gene match. The CDR3: CASSQRPGTDNYGYTF. The CDR3 DNA reads as TGTGCCAGCAGCCAACGTCCCGGGACAGATAACTATGGCTACACCTTC.

V gene TRBV5-1 combines with J gene TRBJ2-1, with D tentatively TRBD1 (6 bases). The CDR3 contains 14 residues. V was trimmed by 2 bases and J by 5 bases, leaving 11 bases between them. Germline V gene sequence: CDR1 SGHRS, CDR2 YFSETQ. CDR3 sequence: CASSFGTRDNEQFF. The CDR3 nucleotides read TGCGCCAGCAGCTTCGGGACACGGGACAATGAGCAGTTCTTC.

The chain uses TRBV27 and TRBJ2-5, with 9 bases that match TRBD1. The germline gives CDR1 MNHEY, CDR2 SMNVEV (reference sequence). The CDR3 covers 15 residues. V lost 3 bases and J lost 5; bases outside the gene matches: 7. CDR3 protein: CASSFTGQGYETQYF. The CDR3 DNA follows: TGTGCCAGCAGTTTCACCGGACAGGGGTATGAGACCCAGTACTTC.

The chain is built from TRBV27 and TRBJ2-1; 7 bases align to TRBD2. CDR1 is MNHEY, CDR2 SMNVEV, per germline (reference sequence). Trimming at V came to 5 bases and at J to 5 bases, leaving 6 bases not matched to a gene. The CDR3 extends over 14 amino acids. The CDR3 coding sequence is TGTGCCAGCAGTCGAGCGGGACGGCACAATGAGCAGTTCTTC. It specifies CASSRAGRHNEQFF.

The table lists this clone with a few counts. At one end, the junction sequence differs from germline, possibly due to a read error. The chain carries TRBV9 and TRBJ2-7, with 7 positions matching TRBD1. CDR3 length equals 13 residues. CDR1 is SGDLS, CDR2 YYNGEE, per germline. Here the CDR3 reads CASSATRQGPTGF. In DNA, the CDR3 is TGTGCCAGCAGCGCAACCCGACAGGGACCCACCGGCTTC.

This clone was counted a few times. This chain joins TRBV29-1 and TRBJ2-7; 7 positions match TRBD1. The junction had 4 bases not matched to a gene; V was cut back by 6 bases and J by 2 bases. The germline V gene encodes CDR1 SQVTM and CDR2 ANQGSEA. The CDR3 spans 12 residues. The DNA for the CDR3 is TGCAGCGTAGGGACAGTTCCCTACGAGCAGTACTTC. Translated, it gives CSVGTVPYEQYF.

This clone was observed a handful of times. The chain uses TRBV5-1 and TRBJ2-1; D gene ambiguous. Per the germline V gene, CDR1 is SGHRS and CDR2 is YFSETQ. The CDR3 is made up of 15 amino acids. V lost 0 bases and J 2 bases, leaving 9 bases between the germline ends. The CDR3 region is CASSLEAYPYNEQFF. CDR3 sequence (DNA): TGCGCCAGCAGCTTGGAAGCTTACCCCTACAATGAGCAGTTCTTC.

This clone was seen a handful of times. The chain couples TRBV30 to TRBJ2-7, with 9 bases lining up with TRBD1. Germline-derived CDR1 and CDR2 are GTSNPN and SVGIG (reference sequence). The J segment lost 2 bases and the V segment lost 0 bases, leaving 5 bases of the junction unmatched. This CDR3 has 15 amino acids. The CDR3 DNA reads as TGTGCCTGGAGTGTAAACACAGGGGGCGCCTACGAGCAGTACTTC. It translates to CAWSVNTGGAYEQYF.

This clone was found a few times. This CDR3 reads CASSRSGGHSYNEQFF. CDR3 DNA: TGTGCCAGCTCACGTAGCGGGGGGCACAGCTACAATGAGCAGTTCTTC. V and J are TRBV18 and TRBJ2-1; 10 nucleotides agree with TRBD2. The CDR3 has 16 amino acids. With V trimmed by 4 bases and J by 3 bases, 6 bases remained unmatched. Germline V lookup: CDR1 KGHSH, CDR2 LQKENI.

The V gene is TRBV4-3, the J gene TRBJ1-2, with 8 positions matching TRBD1. The CDR3 runs to 14 residues. Unmatched junction bases numbered 5, after V lost 4 bases and J lost 4 bases. Germline loops: CDR1 LGHNA, CDR2 YSLEER. DNA for the CDR3: TGCGCCAGCAGCCCGATAGGACAGGGCTATGGCTACACCTTC. Protein: CASSPIGQGYGYTF.

This chain connects TRBV28 to TRBJ2-1; 10 bases align to TRBD1. The junction had 7 bases not matched to a gene; V was cut back by 6 bases and J by 5 bases. CDR3 length: 15 amino acids. Germline CDR1 is MDHEN and CDR2 is SYDVKM. CDR3: CASRGAGTGDNEQFF. The CDR3 DNA reads TGTGCCAGCAGAGGAGCCGGGACAGGGGACAATGAGCAGTTCTTC. Using reference TRBV28 and TRBJ2-1 for the parts outside the CDR3, the full variable domain is DVKVTQSSRYLVKRTGEKVFLECVQDMDHENMFWYRQDPGLGLRLIYFSYDVKMKEKGDIPEGYSVSREKKERFSLILESASTNQTSMYLCASRGAGTGDNEQFFGPGTRLTVL.

The chain uses TRBV7-9 and TRBJ2-7; D may be TRBD2 (6 bases). This CDR3 contains 12 residues. Trimming left V 3 bases short and J 5 bases short, with 8 bases between. From germline, CDR1 is SEHNR and CDR2 FQNEAQ (reference sequence). Here the CDR3 DNA reads TGTGCCAGCAGCTTTACGGGGGACGAGCAGTACGTC. Translating it yields CASSFTGDEQYV.

A few counts support this clone. The rearrangement joins TRBV9 to TRBJ2-4, with D maybe TRBD2 (6 bases). Trimming pared 1 base from V and 3 bases from J, leaving 14 bases between. Germline assignment: CDR1 SGDLS and CDR2 YYNGEE. The CDR3 has 16 residues. This chain's CDR3 is CASSVTPGGDKNIQYF. CDR3 nucleotide sequence: TGTGCCAGCAGCGTAACCCCTGGAGGGGACAAAAACATTCAGTACTTC.

This clone was seen more than once but under ten times. The chain recombines TRBV7-2 with TRBJ2-7, with 10 bases that match TRBD1. V lost 4 bases, J lost 4 bases, and 7 bases stayed unmatched. Germline CDR1 is SGHTA and CDR2 is FQGNSA. The CDR3 is 15 amino acids. CDR3 region: CASSSGTGVSYEQYV. DNA of the CDR3: TGTGCCAGCAGCTCAGGGACAGGGGTGTCTTACGAGCAGTACGTC.

There are many counts of this clone. The same CDR3 can be traced to other DNA sequences in this sample. The V gene is TRBV7-9, the J gene TRBJ1-1; possible D gene TRBD1, 5 bases. Deletions cut 5 bases from V and 3 bases from J, with 10 bases between. CDR1 is SEHNR and CDR2 is FQNEAQ in the germline V gene (reference sequence). The CDR3 sequence is 13 residues long. The CDR3: CASSTRGDTEAFF. The CDR3 DNA is TGTGCCAGCAGCACCAGAGGGGACACTGAAGCTTTCTTT.

About this clone: Other DNA sequences in the sample encode the same CDR3. V is TRBV9 and J is TRBJ2-7; D is unclear. CDR3 length: 14 residues. Germline CDR1 is SGDLS and CDR2 is YYNGEE. V was cut by 0 bases and J by 0 bases, with 7 bases left in between. The CDR3 is CASSVVGSSYEQYF. The DNA for the CDR3 is TGTGCCAGCAGCGTAGTGGGCAGCTCCTACGAGCAGTACTTC.

This clone was found a few times. The chain has TRBV7-3 and TRBJ2-4, with TRBD2 matching over 7 bases. CDR1 is SGHTA, CDR2 FQGTGA, per germline. The CDR3 spans 16 residues. V shed 0 bases, J shed 8 bases, and the junction held 10 bases outside the gene matches. The CDR3 coding sequence is TGTGCCAGCAGCTTAACGATCGGCGGGAGAGGTGACATTCAGTACTTC. Protein sequence: CASSLTIGGRGDIQYF.

The chain employs TRBV7-9 and TRBJ1-1; D call uncertain. CDR1 and CDR2 (germline): SEHNR, FQNEAQ (reference sequence). This CDR3 has 13 amino acids. Trimming removed 3 bases at V and 1 base at J, with 6 bases between. CDR3 loop: CASSFAENTEAFF. Here the CDR3 DNA reads TGTGCCAGCAGCTTCGCAGAGAACACTGAAGCTTTCTTT.

V and J are TRBV2 and TRBJ2-7; 11 bases align to TRBD2. Germline assignment: CDR1 SNHLY and CDR2 FYNNEI. Losses at the gene ends were 6 bases for V and 3 bases for J; bases not matched to a gene: 7. The CDR3 has 15 residues. The CDR3 sequence: CASRALLAGGYEQYF. CDR3 DNA: TGTGCCAGCAGGGCCCTCCTAGCGGGAGGCTACGAGCAGTACTTC.

CDR3 sequence: CASSAKRDRETQYF. The CDR3 region has the DNA TGTGCCAGCAGCGCAAAGCGGGACAGGGAGACCCAGTACTTC. The J gene is TRBJ2-5, the V gene TRBV9, with D tentatively TRBD1 (8 bases). Germline lookup yields CDR1 SGDLS and CDR2 YYNGEE. The CDR3 has 14 residues. Trimming stripped 3 bases from V and 5 bases from J, with 14 bases between.

Of note for this clone: In the same sample, other DNA sequences code for this CDR3. The V call is TRBV9, the J call TRBJ2-5; 14 positions match TRBD2. The CDR3 totals 15 residues. With 2 bases clipped from V and 4 bases from J, the junction kept 1 base outside the gene matches. The V gene's germline CDR1 is SGDLS and CDR2 YYNGEE. The CDR3 sequence: CASSVGLAGAETQYF. CDR3 DNA: TGTGCCAGCAGCGTGGGACTAGCGGGAGCAGAGACCCAGTACTTC.

This clone has only a few counts. This chain links TRBV7-2 with TRBJ1-6; D remains ambiguous. This CDR3 has 16 residues. Trimming removed 7 bases from V and 5 bases from J, with 18 bases in between. Germline V gene lookup returns CDR1 SGHTA and CDR2 FQGNSA. The CDR3 DNA sequence: TGTGCCAGCACCCGGCTGGGTCGGAGTGATAATTCACCCCTCCACTTT. Its protein product is CASTRLGRSDNSPLHF.

This clone was counted between two and nine times. The V and J genes are TRBV14 and TRBJ1-2; D might be TRBD1 (5 bases). The germline V and J ends were trimmed by 3 bases and 1 base, with 15 bases remaining between them. CDR1 and CDR2 (germline): SGHDN, FVKESK. The CDR3 loop spans 16 amino acids. Here the CDR3 DNA reads TGTGCCAGCAGCCAGACTAGGGACCGCCGTAACTATGGCTACACCTTC. Its translation is CASSQTRDRRNYGYTF. Looking up the rest from reference TRBV14 and TRBJ1-2 gives the full variable domain: EAGVTQFPSHSVIEKGQTVTLRCDPISGHDNLYWYRRVMGKEIKFLLHFVKESKQDESGMPNNRFLAERTGGTYSTLKVQPAELEDSGVYFCASSQTRDRRNYGYTFGSGTRLTVV.

V usage is TRBV19 and J usage is TRBJ1-2; D perhaps matches TRBD1 (5 bases). This CDR3 region has 15 residues. Trimming removed 2 bases from V and 5 bases from J, with 15 bases in between. Looked up from germline, CDR1 is LNHDA and CDR2 is SQIVND (reference sequence). The CDR3: CASSIKQARLYGYTF. The CDR3, as DNA: TGTGCCAGTAGTATAAAACAGGCGCGCCTATATGGCTACACCTTC. The full variable domain, with the rest looked up from reference TRBV19 and TRBJ1-2, is DGGITQSPKYLFRKEGQNVTLSCEQNLNHDAMYWYRQDPGQGLRLIYYSQIVNDFQKGDIAEGYSVSREKKESFPLTVTSAQKNPTAFYLCASSIKQARLYGYTFGSGTRLTVV.

This rearrangement joins TRBV6-4 to TRBJ2-1, with unresolved D. CDR3 length equals 14 residues. Germline V CDR1 and CDR2: MRHNA, SNTAGT. V was cut by 0 bases and J by 7 bases, with 10 bases left in between. In nucleotides, the CDR3 is TGTGCCAGCAGTGACTCGTATCTTGATAATGAGCAGTTCTTC. Translated, it gives CASSDSYLDNEQFF.

The chain joins TRBV29-1 to TRBJ2-3; either TRBD1 or TRBD2 may fit D (6 bases each). The CDR3 is 14 amino acids. The V end lost 5 bases, the J end lost 4 bases, and 16 bases lay between the germline ends. Germline V lookup: CDR1 SQVTM, CDR2 ANQGSEA. This chain's CDR3 is CSVFGGSGADTQYF. Here the CDR3 DNA reads TGCAGCGTTTTCGGGGGCTCTGGTGCAGATACGCAGTATTTT.

The rearrangement joins TRBV29-1 to TRBJ1-4, with no clear D. Trimming left V 6 bases short and J 5 bases short, with 13 bases between. The CDR3 runs 13 residues. Looked up from germline, CDR1 is SQVTM and CDR2 is ANQGSEA. CDR3 amino acids: CSVNGLENEKLFF. The CDR3 coding sequence is TGCAGCGTCAACGGACTGGAGAATGAAAAACTGTTTTTT.